This T cell receptor beta chain was recorded in a study of blood T cell repertoires in COVID-19. In the study overall: COVID-19 samples from acute and convalescent phases originated in the United States, Italy and Spain. Nucleic acid was either cDNA or gDNA, and it came from T cells, B-cell-depleted T cells, or PBMCs.

Authors' processing steps: The authors estimated nucleated cell counts from reference gene primer amplification. Method: immunoSEQ multiplex PCR; TCRdb's copy keeps in-frame clones and lacks some. The V and J calls and clone size come from that table; D and trimming were worked out from the DNA. The repertoire consists of 240,000 or so clones, with 88% occurring once and the leading ten covering about 0.74%. V shed 4 bases and J 7 bases; nucleotides not matched to a gene: 10. The germline gives CDR1 KGHDR, CDR2 SFDVKD. This CDR3 region has 16 residues. V is TRBV24-1 and J is TRBJ1-5; 9 nucleotides line up with TRBD1. This TCR was recovered from a woman aged 25 to 39 with acute or convalescent COVID-19. Sequenced input: peripheral blood. CDR3 sequence (DNA): TGTGCCACCAGTGACCCCGGGACAGGGAATAAACAGCCCCAGCATTTT. It translates to CATSDPGTGNKQPQHF.